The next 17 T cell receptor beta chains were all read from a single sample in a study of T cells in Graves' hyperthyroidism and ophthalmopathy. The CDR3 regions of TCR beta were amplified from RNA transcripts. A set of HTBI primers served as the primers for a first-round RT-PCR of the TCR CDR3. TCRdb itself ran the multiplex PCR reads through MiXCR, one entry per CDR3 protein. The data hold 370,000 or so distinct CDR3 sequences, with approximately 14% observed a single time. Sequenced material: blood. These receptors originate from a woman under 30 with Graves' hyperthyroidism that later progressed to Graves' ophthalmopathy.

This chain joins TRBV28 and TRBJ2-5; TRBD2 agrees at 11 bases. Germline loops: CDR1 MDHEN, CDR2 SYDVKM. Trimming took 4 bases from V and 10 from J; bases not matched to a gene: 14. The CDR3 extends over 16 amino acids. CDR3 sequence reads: CASSYKLAGATGDQYF. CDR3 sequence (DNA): TGTGCCAGCAGTTACAAACTAGCGGGAGCCACAGGGGACCAGTACTTC.

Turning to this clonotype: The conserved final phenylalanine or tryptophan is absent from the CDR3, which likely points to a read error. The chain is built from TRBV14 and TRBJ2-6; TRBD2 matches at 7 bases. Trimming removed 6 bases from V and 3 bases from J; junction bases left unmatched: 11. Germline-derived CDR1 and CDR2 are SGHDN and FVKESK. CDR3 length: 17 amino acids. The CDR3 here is CASRESGGRGGANVLTL. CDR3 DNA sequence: TGTGCCAGCAGAGAATCGGGGGGAAGAGGTGGGGCCAACGTCCTGACTCTC.

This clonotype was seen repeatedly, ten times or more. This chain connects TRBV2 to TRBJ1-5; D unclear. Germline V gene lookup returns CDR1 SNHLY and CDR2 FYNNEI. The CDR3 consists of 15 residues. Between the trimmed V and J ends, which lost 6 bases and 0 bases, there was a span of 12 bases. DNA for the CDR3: TGTGCCAGCAGCGTTAGGACGGGTAGCAATCAGCCCCAGCATTTT. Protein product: CASSVRTGSNQPQHF.

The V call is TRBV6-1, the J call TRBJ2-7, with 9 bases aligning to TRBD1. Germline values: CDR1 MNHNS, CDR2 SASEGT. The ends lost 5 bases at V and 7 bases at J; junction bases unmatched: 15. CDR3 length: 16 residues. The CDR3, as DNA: TGTGCCAGCAGTTATGCCCCGGACAGGGGAGTTGGGGAGCAGTACTTC. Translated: CASSYAPDRGVGEQYF.

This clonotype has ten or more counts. Here the CDR3 reads CSARDPFTGEHGDTQYF. The CDR3 DNA follows: TGCAGTGCTAGAGATCCGTTCACAGGGGAACACGGGGATACGCAGTATTTT. This sequence joins TRBV20-1 and TRBJ2-3; 7 bases map to TRBD1. CDR1 and CDR2 from the germline V gene are DFQATT and SNEGSKA (reference sequence). Trimming removed 0 bases from V and 6 bases from J; junction bases left unmatched: 15. This CDR3 has 17 residues.

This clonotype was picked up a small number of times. The CDR3 coding sequence is TGCAGTGCTAGTGGGACAAGGGTTTATAGCAATCAGCCCCAGCATTTT. Its translation: CSASGTRVYSNQPQHF. V usage is TRBV20-1 and J usage is TRBJ1-5; the D gene is possibly TRBD1 (6 bases). The CDR3 has 16 amino acids. The V and J ends lost 3 bases and 0 bases respectively, with 15 bases between them. CDR1 and CDR2 (germline): DFQATT, SNEGSKA (reference sequence).

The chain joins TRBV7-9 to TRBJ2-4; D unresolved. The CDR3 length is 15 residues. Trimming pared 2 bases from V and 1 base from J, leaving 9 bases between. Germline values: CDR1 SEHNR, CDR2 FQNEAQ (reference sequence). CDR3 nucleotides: TGTGCCAGCAGCTTAAGCTGGAGCGCCAAAAACATTCAGTACTTC. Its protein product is CASSLSWSAKNIQYF.

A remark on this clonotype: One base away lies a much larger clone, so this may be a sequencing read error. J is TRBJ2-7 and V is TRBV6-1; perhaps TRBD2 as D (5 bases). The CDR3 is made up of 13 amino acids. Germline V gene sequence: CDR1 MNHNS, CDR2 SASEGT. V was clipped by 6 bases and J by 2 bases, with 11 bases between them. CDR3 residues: CASSPDGTYEQYF. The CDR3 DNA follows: TGTGCCAGCAGCCCGGACGGGACCTACGAGCAGTACTTC.

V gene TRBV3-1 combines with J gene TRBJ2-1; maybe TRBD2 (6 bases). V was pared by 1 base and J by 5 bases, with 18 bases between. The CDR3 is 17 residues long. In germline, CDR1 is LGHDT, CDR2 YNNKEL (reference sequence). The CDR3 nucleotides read TGTGCCAGCAGCCAAGTCTTCCGGGGGAAGCGAAACAATGAGCAGTTCTTC. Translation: CASSQVFRGKRNNEQFF.

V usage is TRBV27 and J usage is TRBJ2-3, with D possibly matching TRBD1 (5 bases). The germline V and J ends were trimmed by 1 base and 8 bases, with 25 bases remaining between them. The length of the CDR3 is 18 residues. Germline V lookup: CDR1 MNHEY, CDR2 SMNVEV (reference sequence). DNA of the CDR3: TGTGCCAGCAGTTTATTCTTCAGGGCGGCCCCTACTTCGGGTACGCAGTATTTT. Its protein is CASSLFFRAAPTSGTQYF.

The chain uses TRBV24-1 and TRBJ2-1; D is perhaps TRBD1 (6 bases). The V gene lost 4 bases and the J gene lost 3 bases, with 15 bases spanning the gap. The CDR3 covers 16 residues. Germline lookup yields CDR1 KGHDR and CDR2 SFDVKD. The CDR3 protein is CATSDPQGKGYNEQFF. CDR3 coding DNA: TGTGCCACCAGTGACCCACAGGGTAAGGGCTACAATGAGCAGTTCTTC.

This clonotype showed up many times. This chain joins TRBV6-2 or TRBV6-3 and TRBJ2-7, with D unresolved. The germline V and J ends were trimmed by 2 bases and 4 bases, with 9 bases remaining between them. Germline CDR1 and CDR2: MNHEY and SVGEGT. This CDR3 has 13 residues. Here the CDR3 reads CASSYNEVYEQYF. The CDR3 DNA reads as TGTGCCAGCAGTTACAATGAGGTTTACGAGCAGTACTTC.

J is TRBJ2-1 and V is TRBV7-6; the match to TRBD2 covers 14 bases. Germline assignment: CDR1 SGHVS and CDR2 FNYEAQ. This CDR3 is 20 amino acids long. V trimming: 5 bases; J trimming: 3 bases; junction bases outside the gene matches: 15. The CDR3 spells CASSILAGLAGVPYYNEQFF. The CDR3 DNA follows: TGTGCCAGCAGCATTTTAGCGGGACTAGCGGGAGTTCCCTACTACAATGAGCAGTTCTTC.

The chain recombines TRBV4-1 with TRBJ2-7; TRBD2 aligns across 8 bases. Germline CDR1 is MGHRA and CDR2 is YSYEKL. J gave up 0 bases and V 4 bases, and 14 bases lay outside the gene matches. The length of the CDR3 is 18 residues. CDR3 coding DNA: TGCGCCAGCAGCCCCATGGGGATACTAGCGGTCAGCTCCTACGAGCAGTACTTC. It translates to CASSPMGILAVSSYEQYF.

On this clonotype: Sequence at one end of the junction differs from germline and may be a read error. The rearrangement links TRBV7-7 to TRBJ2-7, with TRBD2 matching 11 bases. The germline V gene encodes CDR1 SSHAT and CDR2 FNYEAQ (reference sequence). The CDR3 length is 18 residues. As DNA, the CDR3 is TGTGCTAGCAGCTTAGAACTAGCGGGAGATAAGGGCTCCTACGAGCAGTACTTC. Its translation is CASSLELAGDKGSYEQYF. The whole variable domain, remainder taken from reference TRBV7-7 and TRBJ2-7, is GAGVSQSPRYKVTKRGQDVTLRCDPISSHATLYWYQQALGQGPEFLTYFNYEAQPDKSGLPSDRFSAERPEGSISTLTIQRTEQRDSAMYRCASSLELAGDKGSYEQYFGPGTRLTVT.

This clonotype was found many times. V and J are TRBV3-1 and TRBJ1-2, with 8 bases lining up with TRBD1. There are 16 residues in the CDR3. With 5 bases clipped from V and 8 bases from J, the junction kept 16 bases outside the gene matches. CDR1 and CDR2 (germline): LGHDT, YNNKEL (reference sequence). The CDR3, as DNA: TGTGCCAGCAGCTATGGGACAGGCTTTTCAAATGCGGGCTACACCTTC. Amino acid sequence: CASSYGTGFSNAGYTF. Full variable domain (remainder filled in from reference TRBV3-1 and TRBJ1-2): DTAVSQTPKYLVTQMGNDKSIKCEQNLGHDTMYWYKQDSKKFLKIMFSYNNKELIINETVPNRFSPKSPDKAHLNLHINSLELGDSAVYFCASSYGTGFSNAGYTFGSGTRLTVV.

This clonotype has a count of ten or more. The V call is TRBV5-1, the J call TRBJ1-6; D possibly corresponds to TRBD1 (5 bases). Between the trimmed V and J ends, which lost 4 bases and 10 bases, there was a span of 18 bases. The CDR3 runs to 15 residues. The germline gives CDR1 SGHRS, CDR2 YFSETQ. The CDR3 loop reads CASSPGGAEGSPLHF. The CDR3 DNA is TGCGCCAGCAGCCCCGGCGGGGCAGAGGGATCACCCCTCCACTTT.